This T cell receptor beta chain was documented in a study of T cells in severe cutaneous drug reactions. Carbamazepine had induced Stevens-Johnson syndrome or toxic epidermal necrolysis in the sequenced donors. The iRepertoire multiplex PCR system with TCR subtype-specific primers built both bulk and single-cell libraries. Using the multiplex PCR reads, TCRdb records one entry per CDR3 protein without DNA. Its table records more than 20,000 distinct CDR3 sequences. Germline V gene data show CDR1 as SQVTM and CDR2 as ANQGSEA. This CDR3 has 12 residues. The specimen was PBMCs. The rearrangement uses TRBV29-1 and TRBJ2-7; the TCRdb call, TRBD1, lacks DNA for checking. The TCR was taken from a human donor with toxic epidermal necrolysis, a severe cutaneous drug reaction. The CDR3 loop is CSVARDSYEQYF.